This TCR beta chain was sequenced during a study of neurological immune-mediated disorders. The cDNA was produced through 5'RACE with 10-nucleotide random UMIs. Every sequencing run produced over 200 million TCR-beta sequences that came from 15-18 subjects. TCRdb reanalysed the 5' RACE reads using MiXCR and keeps one entry per CDR3 protein. This table has tens of thousands of distinct CDR3 sequences, roughly 17% appearing once. The V and J ends lost 4 bases and 2 bases respectively, with 13 bases between them. In germline, CDR1 is SGHRS, CDR2 YFSETQ. The CDR3 consists of 15 residues. It was from 2 million PBMCs stored at -80 C that the unsorted libraries were obtained.

The sequence was obtained from a middle-aged woman in good health. The chain couples TRBV5-1 to TRBJ1-5, with a possible D match to TRBD1 (6 bases). The sample consisted of PBMCs. In nucleotides, the CDR3 is TGCGCCAGCAGCCAAGACGGGGGCGGCAATCAGCCCCAGCATTTT. This sequence encodes CASSQDGGGNQPQHF.